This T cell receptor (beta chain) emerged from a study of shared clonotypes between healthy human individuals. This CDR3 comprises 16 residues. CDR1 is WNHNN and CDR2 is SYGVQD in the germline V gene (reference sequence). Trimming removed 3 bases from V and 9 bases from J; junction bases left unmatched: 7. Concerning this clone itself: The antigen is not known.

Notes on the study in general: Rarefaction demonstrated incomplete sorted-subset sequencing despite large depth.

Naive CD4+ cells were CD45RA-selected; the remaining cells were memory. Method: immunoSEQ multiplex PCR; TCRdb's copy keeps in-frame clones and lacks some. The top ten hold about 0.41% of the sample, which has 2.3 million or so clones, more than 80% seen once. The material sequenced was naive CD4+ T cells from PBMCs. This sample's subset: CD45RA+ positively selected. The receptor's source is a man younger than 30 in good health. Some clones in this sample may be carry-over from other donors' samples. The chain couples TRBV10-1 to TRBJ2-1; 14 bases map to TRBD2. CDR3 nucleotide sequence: TGCGCCAGCAGTGACCGACGACTAGCGGGAGGGTCTGAGCAGTTCTTC. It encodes CASSDRRLAGGSEQFF.